This T cell receptor (beta chain) was profiled in a study of shared clonotypes between healthy human individuals. Profiling relied on immunoSEQ multiplex PCR, and the TCRdb table lists in-frame clones only, not all of them. The profile shows about 2.1 million clones, 90% to 95% of them singletons. Note on this clone: Other nucleotide sequences from this sample produce the same CDR3.

Germline V CDR1 and CDR2: SEHNR, FQNEAQ (reference sequence). The V and J ends lost 5 bases and 2 bases respectively, with 10 bases between them. The CDR3 consists of 15 residues. Naive CD8 isolation took CD45RO-negative cells positively selected for CCR7 and excluded terminally differentiated effector memory CD45RA+ cells. The receptor was derived from a man between 18 and 35 years old in good health. Some clones in this sample may be carry-over from other donors' samples. The specimen was naive CD8+ T cells from PBMCs. The chain couples TRBV7-9 to TRBJ2-6, with D perhaps TRBD1 (6 bases). The DNA for the CDR3 is TGTGCCAGCAGCCCAACAGGGCCTGGGGCCAACGTCCTGACTTTC. It yields the protein CASSPTGPGANVLTF.